This TCR beta chain was captured in a study of blood T cell repertoires in COVID-19. Turning to the study itself: Samples taken during acute and convalescent COVID-19 were collected in the United States, Italy and Spain. PBMCs, B-cell-depleted T cells, or T cells provided the cDNA or gDNA that made up the material.

The CDR3 totals 15 residues. Germline V gives CDR1 KGHDR, CDR2 SFDVKD. V lost 4 bases to trimming and J lost 5 bases; unmatched junction nucleotides: 2. Method: immunoSEQ multiplex PCR; TCRdb's copy keeps in-frame clones and lacks some. The table shows roughly 250,000 clones, with approximately 85% occurring only once. The sample consisted of peripheral blood. This chain uses TRBV24-1 with TRBJ2-2; 11 nucleotides align to TRBD2. The clonotype was recovered from a woman aged 65 to 85 with acute or convalescent COVID-19. The CDR3 coding sequence is TGTGCCACCAGTGACTCTAGCGGGGGGACCGGGGAGCTGTTTTTT. This encodes CATSDSSGGTGELFF.